Presented here are 17 T cell receptor beta chains from one specimen sequenced in a study of T cell changes during pregnancy in multiple sclerosis. Sequencing was performed with immunoSEQ multiplex PCR; in TCRdb, only in-frame clones are kept and a portion is missing. The table records about 36,000 clones, 80% to 95% of them present only once. The source material was CD4+ T cells from peripheral blood mononuclear cells, sampled in the third trimester of pregnancy. These receptors all come from a female donor in good health, enrolled as a control in a pregnancy study.

The chain carries TRBV5-1 and TRBJ1-1; 9 positions match TRBD1. This CDR3 spans 15 amino acids. V shed 3 bases, J shed 3 bases, and the junction held 6 bases outside the gene matches. CDR1 is SGHRS, CDR2 YFSETQ, per germline. The CDR3 DNA is TGCGCCAGCAGCTCACGAACAGGGGGCGACACTGAAGCTTTCTTT. Its translation is CASSSRTGGDTEAFF.

The CDR3: CASSFLSGNTIYF. The CDR3 DNA is TGCGCCAGCAGCTTCCTGTCTGGAAACACCATATATTTT. The chain uses TRBV5-1 and TRBJ1-3; D call uncertain. V was shortened by 2 bases and J by 1 base, with 4 bases between the two germline ends. Per germline, CDR1 SGHRS and CDR2 YFSETQ. The CDR3 length is 13 residues.

The chain uses TRBV15 and TRBJ1-4, with no clear D. The CDR3 runs 15 residues. CDR1 and CDR2 (germline): LNHNV, YYDKDF (reference sequence). V was pared by 1 base and J by 4 bases, with 10 bases between. CDR3 coding DNA: TGTGCCACCAGCAGAGGCGGGTTGCTTAATGAAAAACTGTTTTTT. It is translated as CATSRGGLLNEKLFF.

The genes are TRBV2 and TRBJ2-6; D perhaps matches TRBD1 (5 bases). The CDR3 covers 14 residues. The V end lost 6 bases, the J end lost 0 bases, and 6 bases lay between the germline ends. The germline V gene has CDR1 SNHLY and CDR2 FYNNEI. In DNA, the CDR3 is TGTGCCAGCAGCAGGGACTCTGGGGCCAACGTCCTGACTTTC. This translates into CASSRDSGANVLTF.

V gene TRBV5-4 combines with J gene TRBJ2-3, with TRBD2 identical over 7 bases. With 1 base clipped from V and 0 bases from J, the junction kept 5 bases outside the gene matches. Germline CDR1 SGHNT, CDR2 YYREEE (reference sequence). The CDR3 covers 16 residues. The chain's CDR3 is CASSLQRGFSTDTQYF. CDR3 coding DNA: TGTGCCAGCAGCTTGCAGCGGGGATTTAGCACAGATACGCAGTATTTT. Together with reference TRBV5-4 and TRBJ2-3, the CDR3 gives the full variable domain: ETGVTQSPTHLIKTRGQQVTLRCSSQSGHNTVSWYQQALGQGPQFIFQYYREEENGRGNFPPRFSGLQFPNYSSELNVNALELDDSALYLCASSLQRGFSTDTQYFGPGTRLTVL.

The V and J genes are TRBV9 and TRBJ2-1; 12 positions match TRBD2. Germline CDR1 and CDR2: SGDLS and YYNGEE. The CDR3 contains 16 residues. The trim removed 0 bases at V and 8 bases at J, leaving 6 bases unmatched. The CDR3 region is CASSVDPSGGVDEQFF. The CDR3 coding sequence is TGTGCCAGCAGCGTAGACCCTAGCGGGGGGGTGGATGAGCAGTTCTTC.

This rearrangement joins TRBV4-1 to TRBJ1-2, with 9 bases matching TRBD1. This CDR3 has 16 amino acids. Germline CDR1 reads MGHRA; CDR2 reads YSYEKL. The V segment lost 5 bases and the J segment 8 bases; nucleotides outside the gene matches: 15. The CDR3: CASSTQTGGMARGYTF. The DNA for the CDR3 is TGCGCCAGCAGCACGCAGACAGGGGGGATGGCTCGCGGCTACACCTTC.

The genes are TRBV4-2 and TRBJ1-4; D is unclear. The V gene's germline CDR1 is LGHNA and CDR2 YNFKEQ. V shed 3 bases and J shed 1 base, with 24 bases lying between them. The CDR3 covers 20 residues. CDR3 in amino acids: CASSQARSGNRGGTNEKLFF. CDR3 DNA sequence: TGTGCCAGCAGCCAGGCCCGGTCCGGGAACCGCGGAGGAACTAATGAAAAACTGTTTTTT.

This chain links TRBV29-1 with TRBJ2-7, with D maybe TRBD1 (6 bases). Trimming left V 5 bases short and J 0 bases short, with 14 bases between. The CDR3 totals 14 residues. Germline CDR1 SQVTM, CDR2 ANQGSEA. CDR3 coding DNA: TGCAGCGTTTCCCGGACAGCCAGCTCCTACGAGCAGTACTTC. It encodes CSVSRTASSYEQYF.

V gene TRBV15 combines with J gene TRBJ1-3; 7 bases line up with TRBD1. CDR1 is LNHNV and CDR2 is YYDKDF in the germline V gene (reference sequence). The CDR3 is 15 residues long. V shed 0 bases and J 5 bases; nucleotides not matched to a gene: 4. The CDR3 DNA reads as TGTGCCACCAGCAGAGATAAGGGGGCAAGAAACACCATATATTTT. Its protein product is CATSRDKGARNTIYF. Full variable domain (rest looked up from reference TRBV15 and TRBJ1-3): DAMVIQNPRYQVTQFGKPVTLSCSQTLNHNVMYWYQQKSSQAPKLLFHYYDKDFNNEADTPDNFQSRRPNTSFCFLDIRSPGLGDTAMYLCATSRDKGARNTIYFGEGSWLTVV.

The genes are TRBV5-6 and TRBJ1-1, with 7 bases matching TRBD1. CDR3 length equals 16 residues. Trimming at V came to 1 base and at J to 6 bases, leaving 12 bases not matched to a gene. Germline V gives CDR1 SGHDT, CDR2 YYEEEE. The DNA of the CDR3 is TGTGCCAGCAGCTTGAGATTGGGCAGGGGGTACCCTGAAGCTTTCTTT. Translation gives CASSLRLGRGYPEAFF.

This chain joins TRBV6-1 and TRBJ1-2, with D perhaps TRBD1 (5 bases). V lost 6 bases and J 1 base, leaving 12 bases between the germline ends. This CDR3 comprises 14 residues. From germline, CDR1 is MNHNS and CDR2 SASEGT. This CDR3 reads CASSSDTINYGYTF. CDR3 nucleotides: TGTGCCAGCAGCTCGGACACCATTAACTATGGCTACACCTTC.

Comments on this clone: The sample holds other DNA sequences that translate to the same CDR3. This sequence joins TRBV9 and TRBJ2-7; a possible D gene is TRBD1 (6 bases). The CDR3 is 12 amino acids. Germline CDR1 is SGDLS and CDR2 is YYNGEE. V shed 3 bases and J shed 4 bases, with 8 bases lying between them. The CDR3 DNA reads as TGTGCCAGCAGCGCACAGGGATACGAGCAGTACTTC. It encodes CASSAQGYEQYF.

This clone has just a few counts. The V and J genes are TRBV30 and TRBJ1-3; 7 nucleotides agree with TRBD1. CDR1 GTSNPN and CDR2 SVGIG come from the germline V gene (reference sequence). This CDR3 is 12 amino acids long. Losses at the gene ends were 4 bases for V and 6 bases for J; bases not matched to a gene: 3. The CDR3 spells CAWKTGVNTIYF. Here the CDR3 DNA reads TGTGCCTGGAAAACAGGGGTAAACACCATATATTTT.

The chain links TRBV18 to TRBJ1-1; 12 bases agree with TRBD1. Losses at the gene ends were 3 bases for V and 5 bases for J; bases not matched to a gene: 10. The CDR3 runs to 17 residues. The V gene's germline CDR1 is KGHSH and CDR2 LQKENI. The CDR3, as DNA: TGTGCCAGCTCACCTCGGCCGGGACAGGGGGCGCGGACTGAAGCTTTCTTT. It specifies CASSPRPGQGARTEAFF.

The table lists this clone with a count of one. The rearrangement uses TRBV18 and TRBJ2-7; 7 bases align to TRBD1. This CDR3 region has 13 residues. Germline V gene lookup returns CDR1 KGHSH and CDR2 LQKENI. After removal of 3 bases from V and 4 bases from J, the junction contained 3 bases not matched to a gene. Written as DNA, the CDR3 is TGTGCCAGCTCACCCCTACAGGGGTACGAGCAGTACTTC. It codes for CASSPLQGYEQYF.

V gene TRBV5-5 combines with J gene TRBJ2-7; the D gene is possibly TRBD2 (5 bases). The CDR3 is 11 amino acids. The germline CDR1 and CDR2 sequences are SGHKS and YYEKEE (reference sequence). The V end lost 6 bases, the J end lost 4 bases, and 8 bases lay between the germline ends. As DNA, the CDR3 is TGTGCCAGCAAGGGAGAATACGAGCAGTACTTC. Its protein is CASKGEYEQYF.